The 13 T cell receptor beta chains below come from one sample, sequenced in a study of T cell responses to AZD1222 COVID-19 vaccine. Generated by immunoSEQ multiplex PCR, the TCRdb table keeps only in-frame clones and is missing some. This sample has fewer than 300,000 clones, with roughly 93% found just once. The sample consisted of peripheral blood, taken on day 0 of AZD1222 vaccination. These receptors were collected from an adult in good health.

The CDR3 nucleotides read TGTGCCAGCAGTATCACCGGGACAGGCACCGGGGAGCTGTTTTTT. Amino acids: CASSITGTGTGELFF. The chain couples TRBV6-5 to TRBJ2-2; TRBD1 matches at 8 bases. The V gene end was trimmed by 5 bases and the J gene end by 4 bases; junction bases not matched to a gene: 6. Germline V CDR1 and CDR2: MNHEY, SVGAGI. This CDR3 region has 15 residues.

This clone was detected once. V usage is TRBV4-3 and J usage is TRBJ1-3; D not certain. Germline values: CDR1 LGHNA, CDR2 YSLEER. The CDR3 has 17 residues. Trimming removed 0 bases from V and 0 bases from J, with 12 bases in between. The CDR3 spells CASSQEFLDYSGNTIYF. CDR3 nucleotides: TGCGCCAGCAGCCAAGAATTTCTGGATTACTCTGGAAACACCATATATTTT.

This clone was observed a single time. V gene TRBV7-2 combines with J gene TRBJ2-1; 7 bases align to TRBD2. Losses at the gene ends were 5 bases for V and 3 bases for J; bases not matched to a gene: 7. The CDR3 extends over 15 amino acids. The germline CDR1 and CDR2 sequences are SGHTA and FQGNSA. CDR3: CASSALSGIYNEQFF. CDR3 sequence (DNA): TGTGCCAGCAGCGCTCTCAGCGGGATCTACAATGAGCAGTTCTTC.

This chain joins TRBV29-1 and TRBJ1-1; D gene ambiguous. The V end was cut by 3 bases, the J end by 8 bases, with 1 base between. CDR3 length: 8 amino acids. Per germline, CDR1 SQVTM and CDR2 ANQGSEA. The CDR3 region has the DNA TGCAGCGTTGACGAAGCTTTCTTT. It encodes CSVDEAFF. Drawing the rest from reference TRBV29-1 and TRBJ1-1, the complete variable domain is SAVISQKPSRDICQRGTSLTIQCQVDSQVTMMFWYRQQPGQSLTLIATANQGSEATYESGFVIDKFPISRPNLTFSTLTVSNMSPEDSSIYLCSVDEAFFGQGTRLTVV.

V gene TRBV28 combines with J gene TRBJ1-2; D unclear. Trimming pared 5 bases from V and 5 bases from J, leaving 15 bases between. The germline V gene encodes CDR1 MDHEN and CDR2 SYDVKM. The CDR3 is made up of 14 amino acids. CDR3 coding DNA: TGTGCCAGCAGTCCACAAGGCAGACCGTATGGCTACACCTTC. This codes for CASSPQGRPYGYTF.

The V gene is TRBV19, the J gene TRBJ1-5; D gene uncertain. Germline V CDR1 and CDR2: LNHDA, SQIVND (reference sequence). This CDR3 has 15 amino acids. V lost 2 bases to trimming and J lost 0 bases, with 8 bases between them. The DNA for the CDR3 is TGTGCCAGTAGTATACTGGAGGATAGCAATCAGCCCCAGCATTTT. Translated: CASSILEDSNQPQHF.

The CDR3 nucleotides are TGTGCCAGCAGTCAGATCAGGGGAATTGGGACTGAAGCTTTCTTT. Amino acids: CASSQIRGIGTEAFF. The chain recombines TRBV7-9 with TRBJ1-1; perhaps TRBD1 as D (6 bases). Deletions cut 6 bases from V and 5 bases from J, with 19 bases between. The CDR3 is made up of 15 amino acids. CDR1 is SEHNR, CDR2 FQNEAQ, per germline (reference sequence). The full variable domain, rest sourced from reference TRBV7-9 and TRBJ1-1, is DTGVSQNPRHKITKRGQNVTFRCDPISEHNRLYWYRQTLGQGPEFLTYFQNEAQLEKSRLLSDRFSAERPKGSFSTLEIQRTEQGDSAMYLCASSQIRGIGTEAFFGQGTRLTVV.

The chain joins TRBV10-3 to TRBJ2-7; 12 bases fit TRBD1. V was clipped by 4 bases and J by 7 bases; unmatched bases: 8. Germline lookup yields CDR1 ENHRY and CDR2 SYGVKD. The CDR3 runs to 15 residues. Here the CDR3 DNA reads TGTGCCATCAGTGGCTCCGGGACAGGGGGCTATGAGCAGTACTTC. Encoded protein: CAISGSGTGGYEQYF.

J is TRBJ2-1 and V is TRBV2; unclear D gene. V lost 6 bases and J lost 0, with 9 bases in between. The CDR3 spans 14 residues. Germline V lookup: CDR1 SNHLY, CDR2 FYNNEI. The CDR3 nucleotides are TGTGCCAGCAGGCCTTTTGGCTCCTACAATGAGCAGTTCTTC. It is translated as CASRPFGSYNEQFF.

The rearrangement joins TRBV5-6 to TRBJ2-5, with TRBD1 as a possible D gene (6 bases). Between the trimmed V and J ends, which lost 0 bases and 2 bases, there was a span of 11 bases. Looked up from germline, CDR1 is SGHDT and CDR2 is YYEEEE. The CDR3 is 15 residues long. CDR3 sequence: CASSLGGRGQETQYF. CDR3 coding DNA: TGTGCCAGCAGCTTGGGGGGCAGGGGTCAAGAGACCCAGTACTTC.

V usage is TRBV7-2 and J usage is TRBJ2-5; D possibly matches TRBD1 or TRBD2 (5 bases each). Germline CDR1 reads SGHTA; CDR2 reads FQGNSA. The CDR3 runs to 13 residues. With 5 bases removed from V and 2 bases from J, the gap between germline ends came to 9 bases. CDR3 nucleotide sequence: TGTGCCAGCAGCCGGGACCCTCAAGAGACCCAGTACTTC. Protein product: CASSRDPQETQYF.

This chain links TRBV11-2 with TRBJ1-6; D possibly corresponds to TRBD1 (6 bases). This CDR3 contains 13 residues. V dropped 1 base and J dropped 10 bases, with 8 bases sitting between them. CDR1 is SGHAT, CDR2 FQNNGV, per germline. CDR3 sequence reads: CASSLGGGSPLHF. The CDR3 DNA follows: TGTGCCAGCAGCTTAGGAGGGGGGTCACCCCTCCACTTT.

The gene calls are TRBV5-1 and TRBJ2-7, with D perhaps matching TRBD1 (6 bases). The CDR3 extends over 14 amino acids. CDR1 SGHRS and CDR2 YFSETQ come from the germline V gene. Deletions cut 5 bases from V and 0 bases from J, with 12 bases between. This chain's CDR3 is CASSTGQLSYEQYF. The CDR3 DNA reads TGCGCCAGCAGTACAGGGCAACTCTCCTACGAGCAGTACTTC.